The TCR beta chain under discussion was sequenced for a study of blood T cell repertoires in COVID-19 (dated by TCRdb to the early 2020s). About the investigation overall: Collaborator samples came from the United States, Italy and Spain and covered acute and convalescent phases of COVID-19. The prospective study material was composed of cDNA or gDNA derived from T cells, B-cell-depleted T cells, or PBMCs. Deeply sampled blood TCRbeta repertoires from subjects exposed to, actively infected with, or recovered from COVID-19 were included in the dataset. The repertoires were released in a freely available public database meant as a resource for research on the immune response to SARS-CoV-2. The samples were drawn from the first 160 participants of the ongoing ImmuneRACE study and from 1,254 subjects provided by 6 global collaborators. Sample metadata almost always included a de-identified subject ID, COVID-19 status, age in years and sex. Where available, HLA class I and class II types were obtained from metadata supplied by the sample provider rather than from assay-based typing.

This clone appeared once. This clone's antigen is unknown. Per-base qualities were not stored, and no clone one base away is much larger. Trimming costs V 1 base and J 2 bases, and their ends lie 14 bases apart. Per the germline V gene, SGHVS is the CDR1 and FQNEAQ is the CDR2. Reading from cysteine to phenylalanine, the CDR3 counts 16 amino acids. CDR3 DNA only is kept here, 48 bases in frame from base 1. TCRbeta CDR3 regions were amplified from genomic DNA by means of the immunoSEQ Assay, a bias-controlled multiplex PCR. The authors' analysis ran thus. Within the assay, amplification of reference gene primers was used to estimate how many nucleated cells each sample contained. To quantify the absolute abundance of each unique TCRbeta CDR3 rearrangement, sequence reads were collapsed and filtered. For each sample, productive Simpson clonality was calculated as the square root of Simpson's diversity index across productive rearrangements. TCRdb holds this immuneACCESS table with in-frame rearrangements only. Some clones are missing; in checked studies, unresolved V genes explain under half, and the rest has no known cause. Clone size and V and J calls were adopted from that table, with D and trimming inferred from the DNA. In all, the sample holds over 350,000 clones, and around 86% of those were seen once. In total, the top ten clones hold 1.4% to 1.5% of the sample.

Whole blood was collected in K2EDTA tubes by collaborating institutions according to the institutions' own protocols. For TCRbeta analysis, collaborators shipped samples as frozen whole blood, isolated PBMCs, or DNA extracted from either of those sample types. Results and caveats for the whole study, not just this receptor: The amount of clinical and demographic metadata varied by source and participant and was provided uncurated.

This receptor was identified in a woman in her thirties with active or convalescent COVID-19. The V and J segments used are TRBV7-8 and TRBJ1-1; the D gene is possibly TRBD1, with 5 bases matching. Material: peripheral blood. The CDR3 amino acid sequence is: CASSLVYNRKNTEAFF. The bases are TGTGCCAGCAGCTTAGTTTATAACAGGAAAAACACTGAAGCTTTCTTT.